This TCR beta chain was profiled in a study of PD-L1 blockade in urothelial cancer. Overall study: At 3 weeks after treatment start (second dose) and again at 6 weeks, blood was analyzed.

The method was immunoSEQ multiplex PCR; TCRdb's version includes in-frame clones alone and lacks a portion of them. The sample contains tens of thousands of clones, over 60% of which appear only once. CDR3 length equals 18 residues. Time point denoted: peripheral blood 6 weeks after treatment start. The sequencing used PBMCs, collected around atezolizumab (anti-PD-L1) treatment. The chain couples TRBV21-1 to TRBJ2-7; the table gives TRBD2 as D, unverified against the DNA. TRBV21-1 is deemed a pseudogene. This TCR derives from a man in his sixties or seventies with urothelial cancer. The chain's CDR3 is CASSKTPYKREALYEQYF. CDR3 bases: TGTGCCAGCAGCAAAACTCCATATAAGCGGGAGGCCCTCTACGAGCAGTACTTC.